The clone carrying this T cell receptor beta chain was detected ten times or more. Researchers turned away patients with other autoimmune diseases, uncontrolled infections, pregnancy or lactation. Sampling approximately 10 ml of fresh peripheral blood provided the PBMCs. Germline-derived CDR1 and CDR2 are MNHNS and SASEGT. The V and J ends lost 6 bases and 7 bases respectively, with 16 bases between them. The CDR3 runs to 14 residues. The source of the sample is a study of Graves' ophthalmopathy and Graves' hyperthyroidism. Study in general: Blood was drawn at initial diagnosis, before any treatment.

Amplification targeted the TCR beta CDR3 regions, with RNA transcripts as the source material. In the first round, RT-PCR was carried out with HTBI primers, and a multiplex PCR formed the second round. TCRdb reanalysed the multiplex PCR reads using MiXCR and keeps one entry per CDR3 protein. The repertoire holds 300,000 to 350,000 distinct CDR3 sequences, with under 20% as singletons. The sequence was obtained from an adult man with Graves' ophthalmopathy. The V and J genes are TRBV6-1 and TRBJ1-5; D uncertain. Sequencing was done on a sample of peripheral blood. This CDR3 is CASSTRRADQPQHF. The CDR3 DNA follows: TGTGCCAGCAGCACAAGACGGGCGGACCAGCCCCAGCATTTT.